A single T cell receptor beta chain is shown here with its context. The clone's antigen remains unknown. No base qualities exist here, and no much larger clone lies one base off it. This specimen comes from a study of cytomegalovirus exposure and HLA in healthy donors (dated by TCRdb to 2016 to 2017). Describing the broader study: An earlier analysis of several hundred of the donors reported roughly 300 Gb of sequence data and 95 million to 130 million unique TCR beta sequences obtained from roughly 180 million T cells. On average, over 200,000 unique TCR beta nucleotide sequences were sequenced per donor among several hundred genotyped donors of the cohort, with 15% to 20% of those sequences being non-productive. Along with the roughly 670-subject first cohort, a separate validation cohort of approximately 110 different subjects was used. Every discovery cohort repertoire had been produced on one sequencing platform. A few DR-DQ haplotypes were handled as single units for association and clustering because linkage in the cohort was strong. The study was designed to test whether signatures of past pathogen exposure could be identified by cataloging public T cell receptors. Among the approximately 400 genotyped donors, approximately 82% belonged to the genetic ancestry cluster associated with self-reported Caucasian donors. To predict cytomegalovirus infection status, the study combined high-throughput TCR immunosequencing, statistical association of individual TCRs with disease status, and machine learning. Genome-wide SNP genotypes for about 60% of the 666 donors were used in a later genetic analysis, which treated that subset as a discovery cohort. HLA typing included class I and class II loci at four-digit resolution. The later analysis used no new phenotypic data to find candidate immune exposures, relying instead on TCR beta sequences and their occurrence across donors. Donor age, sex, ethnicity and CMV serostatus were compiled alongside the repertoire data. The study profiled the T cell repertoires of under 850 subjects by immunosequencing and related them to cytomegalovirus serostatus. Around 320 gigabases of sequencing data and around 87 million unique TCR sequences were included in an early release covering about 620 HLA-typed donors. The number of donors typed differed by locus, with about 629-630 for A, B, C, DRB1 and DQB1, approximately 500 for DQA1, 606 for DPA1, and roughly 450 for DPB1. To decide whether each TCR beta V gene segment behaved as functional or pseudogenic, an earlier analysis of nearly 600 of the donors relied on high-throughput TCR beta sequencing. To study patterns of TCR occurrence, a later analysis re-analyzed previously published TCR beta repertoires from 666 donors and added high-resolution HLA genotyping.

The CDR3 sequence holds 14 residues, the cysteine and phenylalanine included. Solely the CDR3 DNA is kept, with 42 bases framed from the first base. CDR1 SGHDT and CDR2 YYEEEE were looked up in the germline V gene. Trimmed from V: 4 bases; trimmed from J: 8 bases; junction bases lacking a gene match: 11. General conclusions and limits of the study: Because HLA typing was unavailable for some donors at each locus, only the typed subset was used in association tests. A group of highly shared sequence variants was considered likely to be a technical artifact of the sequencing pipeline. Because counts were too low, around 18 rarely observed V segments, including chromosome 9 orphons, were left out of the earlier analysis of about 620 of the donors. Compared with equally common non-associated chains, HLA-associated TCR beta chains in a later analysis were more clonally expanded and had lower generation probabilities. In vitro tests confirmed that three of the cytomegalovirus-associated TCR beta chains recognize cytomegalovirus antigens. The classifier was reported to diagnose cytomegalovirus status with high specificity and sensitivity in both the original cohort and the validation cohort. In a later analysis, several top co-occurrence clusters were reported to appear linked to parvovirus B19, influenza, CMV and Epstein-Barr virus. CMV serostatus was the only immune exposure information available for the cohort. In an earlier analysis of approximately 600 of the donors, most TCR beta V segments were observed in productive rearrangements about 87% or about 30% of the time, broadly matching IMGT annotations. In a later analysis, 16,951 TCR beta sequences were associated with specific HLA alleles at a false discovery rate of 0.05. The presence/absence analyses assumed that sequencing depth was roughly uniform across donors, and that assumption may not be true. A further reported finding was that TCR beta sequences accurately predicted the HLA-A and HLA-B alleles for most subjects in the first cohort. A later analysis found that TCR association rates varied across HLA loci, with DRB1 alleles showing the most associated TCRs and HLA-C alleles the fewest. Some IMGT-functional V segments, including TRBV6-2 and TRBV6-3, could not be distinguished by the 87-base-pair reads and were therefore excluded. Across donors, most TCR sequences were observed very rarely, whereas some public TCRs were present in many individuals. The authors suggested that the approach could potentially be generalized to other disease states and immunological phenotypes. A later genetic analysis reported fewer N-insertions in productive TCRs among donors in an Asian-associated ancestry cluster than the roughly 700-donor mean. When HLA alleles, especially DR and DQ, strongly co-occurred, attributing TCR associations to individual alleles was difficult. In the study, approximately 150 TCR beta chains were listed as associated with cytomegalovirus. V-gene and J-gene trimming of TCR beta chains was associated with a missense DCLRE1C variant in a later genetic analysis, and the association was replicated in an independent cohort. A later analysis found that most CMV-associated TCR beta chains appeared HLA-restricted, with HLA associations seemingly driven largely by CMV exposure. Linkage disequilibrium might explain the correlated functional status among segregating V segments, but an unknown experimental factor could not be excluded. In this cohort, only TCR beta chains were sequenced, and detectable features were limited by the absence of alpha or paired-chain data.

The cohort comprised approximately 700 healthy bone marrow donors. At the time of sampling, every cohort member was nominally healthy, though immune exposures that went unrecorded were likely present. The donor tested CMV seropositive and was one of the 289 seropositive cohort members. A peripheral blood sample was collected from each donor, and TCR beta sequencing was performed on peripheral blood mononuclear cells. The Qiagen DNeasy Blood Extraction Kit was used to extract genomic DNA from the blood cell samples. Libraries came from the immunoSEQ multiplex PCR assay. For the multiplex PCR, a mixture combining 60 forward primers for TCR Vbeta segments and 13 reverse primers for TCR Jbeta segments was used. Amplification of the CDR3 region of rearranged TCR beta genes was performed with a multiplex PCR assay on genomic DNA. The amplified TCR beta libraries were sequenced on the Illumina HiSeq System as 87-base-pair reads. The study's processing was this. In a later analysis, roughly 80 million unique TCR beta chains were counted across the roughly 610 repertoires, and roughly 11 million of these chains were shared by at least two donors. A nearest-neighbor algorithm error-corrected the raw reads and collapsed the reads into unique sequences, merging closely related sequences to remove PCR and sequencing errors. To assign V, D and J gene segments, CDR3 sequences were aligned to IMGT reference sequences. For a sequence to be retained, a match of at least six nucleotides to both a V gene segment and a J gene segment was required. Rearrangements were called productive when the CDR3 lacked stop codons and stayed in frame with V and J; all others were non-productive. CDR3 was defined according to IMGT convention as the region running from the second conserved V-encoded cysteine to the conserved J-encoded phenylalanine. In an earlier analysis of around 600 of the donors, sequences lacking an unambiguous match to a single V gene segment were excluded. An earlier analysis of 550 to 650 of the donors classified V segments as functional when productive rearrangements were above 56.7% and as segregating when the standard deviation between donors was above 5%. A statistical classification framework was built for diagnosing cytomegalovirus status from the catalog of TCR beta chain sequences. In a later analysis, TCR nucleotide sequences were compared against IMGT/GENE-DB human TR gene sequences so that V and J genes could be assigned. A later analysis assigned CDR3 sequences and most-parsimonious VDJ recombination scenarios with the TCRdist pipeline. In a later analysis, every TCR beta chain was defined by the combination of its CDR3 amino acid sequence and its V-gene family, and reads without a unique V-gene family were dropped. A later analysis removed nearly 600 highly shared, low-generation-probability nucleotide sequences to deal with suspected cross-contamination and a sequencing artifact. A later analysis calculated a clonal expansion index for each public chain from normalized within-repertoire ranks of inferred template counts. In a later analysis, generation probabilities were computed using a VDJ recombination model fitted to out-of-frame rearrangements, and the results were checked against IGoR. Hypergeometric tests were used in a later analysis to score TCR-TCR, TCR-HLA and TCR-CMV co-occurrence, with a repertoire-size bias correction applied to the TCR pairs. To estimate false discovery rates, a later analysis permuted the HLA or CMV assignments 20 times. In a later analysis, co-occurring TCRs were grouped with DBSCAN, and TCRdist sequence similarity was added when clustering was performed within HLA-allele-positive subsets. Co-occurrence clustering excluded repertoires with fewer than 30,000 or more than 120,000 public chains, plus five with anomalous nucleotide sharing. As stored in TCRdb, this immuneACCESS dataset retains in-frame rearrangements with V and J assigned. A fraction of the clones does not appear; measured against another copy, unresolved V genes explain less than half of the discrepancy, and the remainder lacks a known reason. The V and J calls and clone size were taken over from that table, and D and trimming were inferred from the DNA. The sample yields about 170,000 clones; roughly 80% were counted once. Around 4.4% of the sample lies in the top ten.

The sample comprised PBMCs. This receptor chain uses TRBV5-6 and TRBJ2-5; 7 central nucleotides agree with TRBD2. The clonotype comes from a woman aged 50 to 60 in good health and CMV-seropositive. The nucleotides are TGTGCCAGCAGCCTTCAGGCGGGAGAAGGTACCCAGTACTTC. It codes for CASSLQAGEGTQYF.